Below are 4 T cell receptor beta chains sequenced from a single sample in a study of blood T cell repertoires in COVID-19. Assay used: immunoSEQ multiplex PCR; TCRdb lists only in-frame clones, some missing. The sample has some 270,000 clones, approximately 86% seen once. The sequenced sample was peripheral blood. The receptors shown here come from a man between 35 and 55 years old with active or convalescent COVID-19.

Comments on this clone: At one boundary the junction diverges from the germline segment, which might be a read error. This chain uses TRBV2 with TRBJ2-5, with D possibly being TRBD1 (6 bases). Germline CDR1 is SNHLY and CDR2 is FYNNEI. The CDR3 has 12 residues. CDR3: CASSRGQEAQYF. CDR3 nucleotide sequence: TGTGCCAGCAGCAGGGGTCAAGAGGCCCAGTACTTC.

The rearrangement uses TRBV6-1 and TRBJ2-1, with 7 positions matching TRBD2. The CDR3 totals 16 residues. Germline loops: CDR1 MNHNS, CDR2 SASEGT. V dropped 2 bases and J dropped 8; count of bases not matched to a gene: 12. The CDR3 sequence: CASSERWRGRPDEQFF. In DNA, the CDR3 is TGTGCCAGCAGTGAAAGATGGCGCGGGAGACCCGATGAGCAGTTCTTC.

This rearrangement joins TRBV27 to TRBJ1-2; TRBD1 matches 8 bases. The CDR3 has 16 amino acids. In germline, CDR1 is MNHEY, CDR2 SMNVEV (reference sequence). J gave up 1 base and V 2 bases, and 6 bases lay outside the gene matches. The CDR3 here is CASSLMGTGLNYGYTF. In nucleotides, the CDR3 is TGTGCCAGCAGTTTAATGGGGACAGGCCTTAACTATGGCTACACCTTC.

Remarks on this clone: This sample includes further DNA sequences coding for the same CDR3. The chain couples TRBV5-1 to TRBJ1-6; D is unresolved. This CDR3 is built from 15 residues. The germline CDR1 and CDR2 sequences are SGHRS and YFSETQ. Between the trimmed V and J ends, which lost 0 bases and 0 bases, there was a span of 4 bases. Here the CDR3 reads CASSLDSSYNSPLHF. In nucleotides, the CDR3 is TGCGCCAGCAGCTTGGACAGCTCCTATAATTCACCCCTCCACTTT.